This T cell receptor beta chain is drawn from a study of T cells in Graves' hyperthyroidism and ophthalmopathy. Using RNA transcripts as the source, TCR beta CDR3 regions were amplified. The study used the HTBI primer set for a first-round RT-PCR of the TCR CDR3. TCRdb recomputed calls from the multiplex PCR reads with MiXCR, one row per CDR3 protein. The repertoire has a few hundred thousand distinct CDR3 sequences, more than 12% of them found once; the top ten carry around 20%. The CDR3 is 13 amino acids. V gave up 7 bases and J gave up 2 bases, with 12 bases separating them. The sample holds a few counts of this clonotype. For ophthalmopathy patients, the Clinical Activity Score was at least 3 and the NOSPECS grade at least 4; duration was under 3 months.

The rearrangement links TRBV12-3 or TRBV12-4 to TRBJ2-7; possible D gene TRBD1, 6 bases. The material sequenced was blood. This receptor was obtained from a young woman with Graves' ophthalmopathy. CDR3 protein: CASTFGDTYEQYF. In DNA form, the CDR3 reads TGTGCCAGCACCTTCGGGGACACCTACGAGCAGTACTTC.